A single sample is the source of the 21 T cell receptor beta chains below, sequenced in a study of neurological immune-mediated disorders. TCRdb re-derived calls from the 5' RACE reads in MiXCR, one entry per CDR3 protein. The sample lists nearly 45,000 distinct CDR3 sequences, about 13% occurring once. The sample taken for sequencing was PBMCs. All receptors derive from a female donor in good health.

This clonotype was detected many times. The chain recombines TRBV29-1 with TRBJ1-1; D is perhaps TRBD1 (5 bases). The germline V gene has CDR1 SQVTM and CDR2 ANQGSEA. V lost 7 bases and J lost 1, with 13 bases in between. This CDR3 region has 13 residues. The chain's CDR3 is CSAGSGGNTEAFF. DNA for the CDR3: TGCAGCGCTGGGAGTGGGGGGAACACTGAAGCTTTCTTT.

This clonotype was found many times. The CDR3 reads CASSPNQETQYF. The DNA of the CDR3 is TGCGCCAGCAGCCCCAACCAAGAGACCCAGTACTTC. V and J are TRBV5-1 and TRBJ2-5, with D unresolved. V was shortened by 4 bases and J by 0 bases, with 4 bases between the two germline ends. The CDR3 spans 12 residues. Germline-derived CDR1 and CDR2 are SGHRS and YFSETQ. The full variable domain, with the rest looked up from reference TRBV5-1 and TRBJ2-5, is KAGVTQTPRYLIKTRGQQVTLSCSPISGHRSVSWYQQTPGQGLQFLFEYFSETQRNKGNFPGRFSGRQFSNSRSEMNVSTLELGDSALYLCASSPNQETQYFGPGTRLLVL.

This clonotype was recorded at least ten times. The V gene is TRBV27, the J gene TRBJ1-1; TRBD1 might be the D (5 bases). The CDR3 runs 13 residues. Looked up from germline, CDR1 is MNHEY and CDR2 is SMNVEV (reference sequence). Trimming removed 0 bases at V and 7 bases at J, with 9 bases between. The CDR3 protein is CASSLSQGFEAFF. CDR3 nucleotides: TGTGCCAGCAGTTTATCTCAGGGCTTTGAAGCTTTCTTT.

This clonotype was seen at least ten times. DNA for the CDR3: TGTGCCTGGAGTGAACGAGGGGATCAGCCCCAGCATTTT. This gives the protein CAWSERGDQPQHF. V gene TRBV30 combines with J gene TRBJ1-5; D perhaps matches TRBD1 (5 bases). Per the germline V gene, CDR1 is GTSNPN and CDR2 is SVGIG (reference sequence). Trimming stripped 1 base from V and 5 bases from J, with 9 bases between. This CDR3 has 13 amino acids.

A word on this clonotype: At one of its ends the junction is not consistent with the germline gene, which may arise from a read error. The rearrangement links TRBV7-7 to TRBJ2-2; D may match TRBD1 or TRBD2 (5 bases each). Germline V lookup: CDR1 SSHAT, CDR2 FNYEAQ (reference sequence). This CDR3 contains 14 residues. CDR3: CASSRGENTGELFF. The CDR3 coding sequence is TGTGCTAGCAGCCGAGGGGAGAACACCGGGGAGCTGTTTTTT.

The sample holds a few counts of this clonotype. The V call is TRBV20-1, the J call TRBJ2-7; TRBD1 is a possible D gene (5 bases). CDR3 length: 15 amino acids. Germline V gene sequence: CDR1 DFQATT, CDR2 SNEGSKA (reference sequence). Trimming stripped 3 bases from V and 7 bases from J, with 22 bases between. DNA for the CDR3: TGCAGTGCTAGCGCCTCTGGGCAGGGTCGTCGAGAGCAGTACTTC. This codes for CSASASGQGRREQYF.

This clonotype was observed at least ten times. The CDR3 DNA is TGTGCCAGCAGCTTGGATGGAGGGCCTAGCAATCAGCCCCAGCATTTT. This codes for CASSLDGGPSNQPQHF. The rearrangement links TRBV5-5 to TRBJ1-5; no definite D call. The germline V and J ends were trimmed by 0 bases and 0 bases, with 10 bases remaining between them. Germline assignment: CDR1 SGHKS and CDR2 YYEKEE (reference sequence). The CDR3 spans 16 residues.

In its sample, this clonotype was seen many times. The CDR3 nucleotides are TGCGCCAGCGCTCCCCTCCCGGGGACGAACACTGAAGCTTTCTTT. It codes for CASAPLPGTNTEAFF. The chain has TRBV5-1 and TRBJ1-1, with TRBD1 as a possible D gene (5 bases). Germline CDR1 reads SGHRS; CDR2 reads YFSETQ. This CDR3 has 15 residues. V lost 7 bases to trimming and J lost 1 base, with 17 bases between them. Looking up the rest from reference TRBV5-1 and TRBJ1-1 gives the full variable domain: KAGVTQTPRYLIKTRGQQVTLSCSPISGHRSVSWYQQTPGQGLQFLFEYFSETQRNKGNFPGRFSGRQFSNSRSEMNVSTLELGDSALYLCASAPLPGTNTEAFFGQGTRLTVV.

As to this clonotype: This may stem from a read error, because a much larger clone lies one nucleotide away. The chain joins TRBV10-2 to TRBJ1-5; D is ambiguous. Germline CDR1 WSHSY, CDR2 SAAADI. The CDR3 sequence is 14 residues long. The V end lost 3 bases, the J end lost 0 bases, and 6 bases lay between the germline ends. The CDR3 region is CASSEVNSNQPQHF. The DNA of the CDR3 is TGCGCCAGCAGTGAAGTTAATAGCAATCAGCCCCAGCATTTT.

This clonotype came up many times. The chain joins TRBV6-1 to TRBJ2-3; no firm D call. V was cut by 5 bases and J by 6 bases, with 21 bases left in between. Germline assignment: CDR1 MNHNS and CDR2 SASEGT. The CDR3 consists of 16 residues. CDR3 in amino acids: CASSSDPRLLGDTQYF. CDR3 nucleotide sequence: TGTGCCAGCAGTTCTGATCCTCGACTCCTAGGGGATACGCAGTATTTT.

This clonotype showed up many times. This rearrangement joins TRBV5-1 to TRBJ1-1, with no clear D. Per germline, CDR1 SGHRS and CDR2 YFSETQ. With 2 bases removed from V and 0 bases from J, the gap between germline ends came to 8 bases. The CDR3 extends over 14 amino acids. The CDR3 DNA reads TGCGCCAGCAGCTTAATTTCGGTGAACACTGAAGCTTTCTTT. This sequence encodes CASSLISVNTEAFF. Full variable domain (outside the CDR3, taken from reference TRBV5-1 and TRBJ1-1): KAGVTQTPRYLIKTRGQQVTLSCSPISGHRSVSWYQQTPGQGLQFLFEYFSETQRNKGNFPGRFSGRQFSNSRSEMNVSTLELGDSALYLCASSLISVNTEAFFGQGTRLTVV.

This clonotype was counted ten times or more. This rearrangement joins TRBV19 to TRBJ2-3; D remains unclear. CDR1 is LNHDA, CDR2 SQIVND, per germline (reference sequence). Trimming took 6 bases from V and 2 from J, leaving 9 bases between them. This CDR3 is built from 13 residues. CDR3 nucleotides: TGTGCCAGTAGCCCATACCACACAGATACGCAGTATTTT. Protein product: CASSPYHTDTQYF. The full variable domain, rest sourced from reference TRBV19 and TRBJ2-3, is DGGITQSPKYLFRKEGQNVTLSCEQNLNHDAMYWYRQDPGQGLRLIYYSQIVNDFQKGDIAEGYSVSREKKESFPLTVTSAQKNPTAFYLCASSPYHTDTQYFGPGTRLTVL.

This clonotype was seen many times. This chain connects TRBV7-6 to TRBJ2-7; tentatively, D is TRBD1 (6 bases). Per germline, CDR1 SGHVS and CDR2 FNYEAQ. Deletions cut 0 bases from V and 9 bases from J, with 21 bases between. The CDR3 sequence is 16 residues long. CDR3 residues: CASSLALRQGFIGQYF. For the CDR3, the DNA is TGTGCCAGCAGCTTAGCGCTTCGGCAGGGGTTTATCGGGCAGTACTTC.

At least ten counts were recorded for this clonotype. This rearrangement joins TRBV24-1 to TRBJ2-5; D may be TRBD2 (6 bases). Looked up from germline, CDR1 is KGHDR and CDR2 is SFDVKD. The V gene lost 9 bases and the J gene lost 4 bases, with 14 bases spanning the gap. This CDR3 region has 13 residues. CDR3 protein: CATGTRRGETQYF. The CDR3 DNA reads as TGTGCCACCGGAACTCGGAGGGGAGAGACCCAGTACTTC.

This clonotype was found a few times. The junction departs from the called germline gene at one end, perhaps through a read error. The V call is TRBV7-8, the J call TRBJ2-7; 9 bases line up with TRBD1. This CDR3 has 14 residues. Germline CDR1 reads SGHVS; CDR2 reads FQNEAQ. CDR3 amino acids: CAISLAGTGYEQYF. The CDR3 DNA reads as TGTGCCATCAGCTTAGCCGGGACAGGGTACGAGCAGTACTTC. Full variable domain (remainder filled in from reference TRBV7-8 and TRBJ2-7): GAGVSQSPRYKVAKRGQDVALRCDPISGHVSLFWYQQALGQGPEFLTYFQNEAQLDKSGLPSDRFFAERPEGSVSTLKIQRTQQEDSAVYLCAISLAGTGYEQYFGPGTRLTVT.

This clonotype was counted ten times or more. The genes are TRBV29-1 and TRBJ1-4; 8 bases match TRBD1. Germline-derived CDR1 and CDR2 are SQVTM and ANQGSEA. The V gene end was trimmed by 5 bases and the J gene end by 0 bases; junction bases not matched to a gene: 8. CDR3 length: 16 residues. DNA of the CDR3: TGCAGCGTTCCGGACAGGGCTTCACCAACTAATGAAAAACTGTTTTTT. Translating gives CSVPDRASPTNEKLFF.

This clonotype occurred many times. The chain recombines TRBV6-5 with TRBJ1-1, with D perhaps TRBD1 (6 bases). Germline V lookup: CDR1 MNHEY, CDR2 SVGAGI. V lost 5 bases to trimming and J lost 2 bases, with 9 bases between them. The CDR3 covers 13 residues. The CDR3 here is CASSTGTNTEAFF. In nucleotides, the CDR3 is TGTGCCAGCAGTACAGGGACAAACACTGAAGCTTTCTTT.

This clonotype has at least ten counts. CDR3 bases: TGTGCCAGCAGCCAAGGGACAGGGAGGATAACAGATACGCAGTATTTT. Its protein product is CASSQGTGRITDTQYF. V and J are TRBV7-9 and TRBJ2-3; 9 nucleotides align to TRBD1. The CDR3 sequence is 16 residues long. V dropped 5 bases and J dropped 3; count of bases not matched to a gene: 9. Germline CDR1 is SEHNR and CDR2 is FQNEAQ (reference sequence).

In its sample, this clonotype was seen many times. The chain has TRBV7-9 and TRBJ2-1; 9 bases fit TRBD1. Losses at the gene ends were 7 bases for V and 8 bases for J; bases not matched to a gene: 12. The CDR3 totals 15 residues. CDR1 is SEHNR, CDR2 FQNEAQ, per germline (reference sequence). CDR3 protein: CASTYHTGGKDEQFF. The CDR3 DNA sequence: TGTGCCAGCACCTATCACACAGGGGGCAAGGATGAGCAGTTCTTC.

This clonotype was seen at least ten times. The chain joins TRBV7-2 to TRBJ1-1, with D possibly being TRBD1 (6 bases). The germline V gene encodes CDR1 SGHTA and CDR2 FQGNSA. The CDR3 has 15 amino acids. Trimming pared 5 bases from V and 0 bases from J, leaving 13 bases between. This chain's CDR3 is CASSGRGLLNTEAFF. DNA for the CDR3: TGTGCCAGCAGCGGCAGGGGATTACTGAACACTGAAGCTTTCTTT.

The chain links TRBV5-5 to TRBJ1-5, with 8 bases fitting TRBD1. CDR3 size: 14 residues. With 3 bases clipped from V and 7 bases from J, the junction kept 6 bases outside the gene matches. The germline gives CDR1 SGHKS, CDR2 YYEKEE (reference sequence). The CDR3 reads CASSYSGGRQPQHF. In DNA, the CDR3 is TGTGCCAGCAGCTATTCAGGGGGCCGGCAGCCCCAGCATTTT.